The TCR beta chain under discussion was sequenced for a study of control samples from healthy donors and cancer patients (dated by TCRdb to 2018 to 2021). Remarks on this clone: Which antigen it targets is not known. No clone much larger than this one lies a single base away; base qualities are absent.

Library preparation employed the immunoSEQ multiplex PCR assay. Drawn from immuneACCESS, this table holds only the in-frame rearrangements with V and J called that TCRdb kept. Clones are partly lost; checked studies trace under half to an unresolved V gene and leave the rest unexplained. The sample table records roughly 100,000 clones; 75% to 90% of these occur just once. The top ten clones comprise 15% to 20% of the sample. Taken from the germline V gene, the CDR1 and CDR2 loops are LGHNA and YNFKEQ. V is clipped by 0 bases and J by 6 bases, and the sequence between their germline boundaries is 12 bases long. Taken from cysteine to phenylalanine, the CDR3 has 15 residues. Kept here is only the CDR3 DNA, which spans 45 bases and is read in frame from base 1.

This sequence originates from a man aged 55 to 70 with lung cancer. Sequenced input: PBMCs. The chain uses TRBV4-2 and TRBJ2-1; a tentative D call is TRBD1 (5 bases match). The base sequence is TGTGCCAGCAGCCAAGATACGACAGTAGCCAATGAGCAGTTCTTC. Its translation is CASSQDTTVANEQFF.